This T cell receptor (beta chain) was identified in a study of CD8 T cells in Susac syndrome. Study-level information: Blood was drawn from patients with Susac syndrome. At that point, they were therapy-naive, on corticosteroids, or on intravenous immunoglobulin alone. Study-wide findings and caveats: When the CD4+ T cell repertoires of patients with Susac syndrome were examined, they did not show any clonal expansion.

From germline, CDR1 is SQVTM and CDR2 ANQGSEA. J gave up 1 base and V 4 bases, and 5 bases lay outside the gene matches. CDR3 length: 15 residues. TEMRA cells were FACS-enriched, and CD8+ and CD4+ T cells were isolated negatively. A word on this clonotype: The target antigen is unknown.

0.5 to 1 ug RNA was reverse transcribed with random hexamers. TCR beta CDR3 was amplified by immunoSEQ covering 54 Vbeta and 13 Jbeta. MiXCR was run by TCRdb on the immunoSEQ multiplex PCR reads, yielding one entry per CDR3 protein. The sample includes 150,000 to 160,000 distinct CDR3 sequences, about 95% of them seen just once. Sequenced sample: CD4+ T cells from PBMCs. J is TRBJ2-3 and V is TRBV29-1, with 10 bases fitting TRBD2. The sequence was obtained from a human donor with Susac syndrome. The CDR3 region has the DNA TGCAGCGTTGGGCTGCTAGCGGGGGGCACAGATACGCAGTATTTT. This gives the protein CSVGLLAGGTDTQYF.